The 30 T cell receptor beta chains given below trace back to one sample, sequenced in a study of T cell responses to AZD1222 COVID-19 vaccine. The repertoire was sequenced with immunoSEQ multiplex PCR; TCRdb's copy has only in-frame clones and lacks some. The table lists approximately 120,000 clones, roughly 86% of them singletons, with less than 4.5% in the top ten. The sample in question was peripheral blood, obtained 28 days after the second AZD1222 dose. The receptor source for this set is an adult who received the AZD1222 COVID-19 vaccine.

The chain combines TRBV28 with TRBJ1-1; 7 nucleotides match TRBD1. V lost 4 bases and J lost 0; bases outside the gene matches: 11. Germline CDR1 is MDHEN and CDR2 is SYDVKM. This CDR3 is 17 amino acids long. The CDR3 nucleotides are TGTGCCAGCAGTTCTAAGGGGGCGCGTAGGATGAACACTGAAGCTTTCTTT. It is translated as CASSSKGARRMNTEAFF.

This sequence joins TRBV29-1 and TRBJ1-1; D gene ambiguous. CDR1 and CDR2 from the germline V gene are SQVTM and ANQGSEA. The CDR3 has 12 residues. The V end was cut by 4 bases, the J end by 5 bases, with 11 bases between. This CDR3 reads CSVGLLGTEAFF. In DNA, the CDR3 is TGCAGCGTTGGACTACTGGGGACTGAAGCTTTCTTT.

This chain uses TRBV7-2 with TRBJ2-5; D tentatively fits TRBD1 or TRBD2 (5 bases each). The CDR3 has 16 residues. The germline gives CDR1 SGHTA, CDR2 FQGNSA. Trimming stripped 3 bases from V and 7 bases from J, with 21 bases between. Written as DNA, the CDR3 is TGTGCCAGCAGCTTCCGACCGGGGCAAACAAAGGGGACCCAGTACTTC. It codes for CASSFRPGQTKGTQYF.

The rearrangement joins TRBV12-3 or TRBV12-4 to TRBJ1-2, with a possible D match to TRBD1 (5 bases). V gave up 3 bases and J gave up 7 bases, with 9 bases separating them. The CDR3 is 12 amino acids. CDR3 nucleotide sequence: TGTGCCAGCAGTTTCCAGGGCTTTGGCTACACCTTC. Translated: CASSFQGFGYTF.

This clone was recorded once. The chain joins TRBV7-9 to TRBJ2-7; the D gene is possibly TRBD1 (6 bases). This CDR3 has 16 amino acids. Trimming took off 1 base at V and 6 bases at J, with 19 bases between the two ends. Germline lookup yields CDR1 SEHNR and CDR2 FQNEAQ (reference sequence). The CDR3 here is CASSLGQGSGNREQYF. CDR3 DNA sequence: TGTGCCAGCAGCTTAGGGCAGGGGTCGGGGAATCGCGAGCAGTACTTC.

The V gene is TRBV6-4, the J gene TRBJ1-6, with 7 bases fitting TRBD1. V lost 2 bases and J lost 6; bases outside the gene matches: 7. The CDR3 is 16 amino acids. Germline CDR1 MRHNA, CDR2 SNTAGT. This chain's CDR3 is CASSDRVGDSNSPLHF. CDR3 coding DNA: TGTGCCAGCAGTGACCGAGTGGGGGACAGTAATTCACCCCTCCACTTT.

The chain employs TRBV5-1 and TRBJ2-5; the D gene is possibly TRBD2 (6 bases). Trimming stripped 0 bases from V and 3 bases from J, with 9 bases between. CDR1 and CDR2 (germline): SGHRS, YFSETQ. CDR3 size: 14 residues. This chain's CDR3 is CASSLAASEETQYF. The CDR3 DNA reads as TGCGCCAGCAGCTTGGCGGCTAGCGAAGAGACCCAGTACTTC.

V is TRBV4-1 and J is TRBJ2-7; the D call may be TRBD1 or TRBD2 (6 bases each). CDR1 is MGHRA, CDR2 YSYEKL, per germline. The CDR3 sequence is 15 residues long. Trimming cost V 4 bases and J 2 bases, with 15 bases left between them. In DNA form, the CDR3 reads TGCGCCAGCAGCCCTCGGGTGGGGGGCACCTACGAGCAGTACTTC. As protein: CASSPRVGGTYEQYF.

Comment on this clone: Other DNA sequences in this sample translate to the same CDR3. The V and J genes are TRBV29-1 and TRBJ2-7, with D possibly matching TRBD1 (5 bases). Per germline, CDR1 SQVTM and CDR2 ANQGSEA. This CDR3 is 12 amino acids long. Trimming shortened V by 2 bases and J by 3 bases, and 8 bases separated the two germline ends. The CDR3 reads CSVELRDYEQYF. As DNA, the CDR3 is TGCAGCGTTGAACTCAGGGACTACGAGCAGTACTTC.

This chain uses TRBV4-3 with TRBJ1-6; TRBD1 matches 8 bases. CDR3 length equals 14 residues. J was trimmed by 13 bases and V by 0 bases; bases with no gene match: 5. Germline CDR1 and CDR2: LGHNA and YSLEER. The CDR3, as DNA: TGCGCCAGCAGCCAAGAAACAGGGGGAACCCCCCTCCACTTT. It codes for CASSQETGGTPLHF.

This sequence joins TRBV4-2 and TRBJ1-4; 7 bases are shared with TRBD1. The CDR3 extends over 15 amino acids. The germline V gene encodes CDR1 LGHNA and CDR2 YNFKEQ. V shed 2 bases and J 5 bases; nucleotides not matched to a gene: 5. The CDR3 sequence: CASSQIQGRNEKLFF. The CDR3 DNA reads as TGTGCCAGCAGCCAAATACAGGGGAGAAATGAAAAACTGTTTTTT.

V and J are TRBV5-8 and TRBJ2-4; perhaps TRBD2 as D (6 bases). CDR1 and CDR2 from the germline V gene are SGHTS and YDEGEE. The CDR3 totals 17 residues. V lost 3 bases, J lost 4 bases, and 20 bases lay in between. The CDR3 region is CASSWERDSLAKNIQYF. The CDR3 DNA reads TGTGCCAGCAGCTGGGAACGGGACTCATTGGCGAAAAACATTCAGTACTTC.

The rearrangement links TRBV7-2 to TRBJ1-4; TRBD1 is a possible D gene (6 bases). This CDR3 contains 15 residues. CDR1 SGHTA and CDR2 FQGNSA come from the germline V gene. The ends were cut back, 5 bases at V and 8 bases at J, with 18 bases in the middle. The CDR3 DNA is TGTGCCAGCAGCCCTAGAGCGCAGGGGCAAGAAAAACTGTTTTTT. As protein: CASSPRAQGQEKLFF.

V and J are TRBV6-2 or TRBV6-3 and TRBJ1-2; D perhaps matches TRBD1 (6 bases). V was cut by 6 bases and J by 7 bases, with 18 bases left in between. The CDR3 contains 14 residues. Germline-derived CDR1 and CDR2 are MNHEY and SVGEGT. In nucleotides, the CDR3 is TGTGCCAGCAGCCAGACCTCCACAGGGAGTGGCTACACCTTC. Amino acid sequence: CASSQTSTGSGYTF.

The chain recombines TRBV7-8 with TRBJ1-4, with unresolved D. The CDR3 has 15 residues. Trimming took off 1 base at V and 5 bases at J, with 11 bases between the two ends. Per germline, CDR1 SGHVS and CDR2 FQNEAQ. Written as DNA, the CDR3 is TGTGCCAGCAGCTTAGGGAGGTCAGCCAATGAAAAACTGTTTTTT. Residues: CASSLGRSANEKLFF. Supplemented by reference TRBV7-8 and TRBJ1-4, the full variable domain reads GAGVSQSPRYKVAKRGQDVALRCDPISGHVSLFWYQQALGQGPEFLTYFQNEAQLDKSGLPSDRFFAERPEGSVSTLKIQRTQQEDSAVYLCASSLGRSANEKLFFGSGTQLSVL.

There are a few counts of this clone. The genes are TRBV6-5 and TRBJ2-7; tentative D call: TRBD1 (6 bases). V gave up 2 bases and J gave up 5 bases, with 10 bases separating them. The CDR3 loop spans 13 amino acids. Germline-derived CDR1 and CDR2 are MNHEY and SVGAGI. Here the CDR3 DNA reads TGTGCCAGCAGTTACCAGGGGATCAACGAGCAGTACTTC. It translates to CASSYQGINEQYF.

The V gene is TRBV28, the J gene TRBJ1-5, with D hard to call. CDR1 and CDR2 from the germline V gene are MDHEN and SYDVKM. V lost 1 base and J 7 bases, leaving 11 bases between the germline ends. CDR3 length: 14 residues. CDR3 coding DNA: TGTGCCAGCAGTTTATCAACAGTCCCCCAGCCCCAGCATTTT. Protein: CASSLSTVPQPQHF.

The gene calls are TRBV27 and TRBJ2-3; D remains ambiguous. The V end lost 2 bases, the J end lost 0 bases, and 9 bases lay between the germline ends. The CDR3 extends over 15 amino acids. Per germline, CDR1 MNHEY and CDR2 SMNVEV (reference sequence). Here the CDR3 DNA reads TGTGCCAGCAGTTTAATGGCTTCTAGCACAGATACGCAGTATTTT. Translated: CASSLMASSTDTQYF.

V and J are TRBV9 and TRBJ1-2; no firm D call. The ends were cut back, 7 bases at V and 1 base at J, with 5 bases in the middle. CDR1 and CDR2 from the germline V gene are SGDLS and YYNGEE. The CDR3 spans 11 residues. The CDR3 reads CASGDNYGYTF. CDR3 DNA: TGTGCCAGCGGAGATAACTATGGCTACACCTTC.

The rearrangement uses TRBV5-6 and TRBJ2-7; 7 bases are shared with TRBD1. The length of the CDR3 is 14 residues. Looked up from germline, CDR1 is SGHDT and CDR2 is YYEEEE. V was pared by 4 bases and J by 1 base, with 5 bases of the junction left unmatched. The CDR3 DNA reads as TGTGCCAGCAGCCCGGGACAGTCGTCCTACGAGCAGTACTTC. Amino acids: CASSPGQSSYEQYF. Combining the CDR3 with reference TRBV5-6 and TRBJ2-7 gives the whole variable domain DAGVTQSPTHLIKTRGQQVTLRCSPKSGHDTVSWYQQALGQGPQFIFQYYEEEERQRGNFPDRFSGHQFPNYSSELNVNALLLGDSALYLCASSPGQSSYEQYFGPGTRLTVT.

V gene TRBV10-3 combines with J gene TRBJ1-2; 8 bases line up with TRBD1. Losses at the gene ends were 7 bases for V and 1 base for J; bases not matched to a gene: 11. The CDR3 extends over 16 amino acids. From germline, CDR1 is ENHRY and CDR2 SYGVKD. Written as DNA, the CDR3 is TGTGCCATCACCCGGGACAGGACCCACGTTAACTATGGCTACACCTTC. It encodes CAITRDRTHVNYGYTF.

V gene TRBV19 combines with J gene TRBJ1-1; maybe TRBD1 (6 bases). Between the trimmed V and J ends, which lost 2 bases and 5 bases, there was a span of 12 bases. The germline V gene encodes CDR1 LNHDA and CDR2 SQIVND (reference sequence). The CDR3 is 14 amino acids. The CDR3 DNA is TGTGCCAGTAGTATAACAGGGCTGGAGACTGAAGCTTTCTTT. Translating gives CASSITGLETEAFF.

V usage is TRBV7-3 and J usage is TRBJ2-1; the D gene is possibly TRBD2 (5 bases). V lost 4 bases and J 4 bases, leaving 11 bases between the germline ends. CDR1 is SGHTA and CDR2 is FQGTGA in the germline V gene. This CDR3 spans 14 amino acids. CDR3 bases: TGTGCCAGCAGCTCCCCGGGGTCTTACAATGAGCAGTTCTTC. This translates into CASSSPGSYNEQFF.

Note on this clone: Other DNA sequences in this sample translate to the same CDR3. The rearrangement joins TRBV27 to TRBJ1-1; TRBD1 agrees at 11 bases. The CDR3 consists of 14 residues. Germline CDR1 is MNHEY and CDR2 is SMNVEV (reference sequence). V lost 5 bases to trimming and J lost 5 bases; unmatched junction nucleotides: 4. The CDR3 reads CASSLGTGGTEAFF. The CDR3 DNA is TGTGCCAGCAGTCTCGGGACAGGGGGGACTGAAGCTTTCTTT.

The genes are TRBV7-2 and TRBJ2-5, with D hard to call. CDR1 and CDR2 from the germline V gene are SGHTA and FQGNSA. Trimming left V 1 base short and J 6 bases short, with 9 bases between. The CDR3 totals 13 residues. CDR3 protein: CASSLGIGKTQYF. The CDR3 DNA reads as TGTGCCAGCAGCTTAGGAATTGGGAAGACCCAGTACTTC.

V and J are TRBV19 and TRBJ1-1; 7 nucleotides agree with TRBD1. Germline trimming cut 4 bases from V and 3 bases from J; bases unmatched to any gene: 5. The CDR3 totals 14 residues. Germline V gene data show CDR1 as LNHDA and CDR2 as SQIVND (reference sequence). CDR3 protein: CASSNQGVYTEAFF. CDR3 DNA sequence: TGTGCCAGTAGTAATCAGGGGGTGTACACTGAAGCTTTCTTT.

The chain couples TRBV10-3 to TRBJ2-5, with 11 bases lining up with TRBD2. V shed 3 bases and J 3 bases; nucleotides not matched to a gene: 15. The length of the CDR3 is 19 residues. Germline values: CDR1 ENHRY, CDR2 SYGVKD. The CDR3 reads CAISDRYPFTSGGEETQYF. The CDR3 coding sequence is TGTGCCATCAGTGACCGCTACCCCTTTACTAGCGGGGGAGAAGAGACCCAGTACTTC.

The rearrangement uses TRBV19 and TRBJ1-2; D uncertain. V was shortened by 4 bases and J by 6 bases, with 21 bases between the two germline ends. The CDR3 spans 16 residues. CDR1 LNHDA and CDR2 SQIVND come from the germline V gene (reference sequence). CDR3 bases: TGTGCCAGTAGTAGCTACCGACATGGGGTGTTAGATGGCTACACCTTC. Encoded protein: CASSSYRHGVLDGYTF.

This clone was detected once. The chain links TRBV9 to TRBJ2-7; D is uncertain. Trimming pared 4 bases from V and 7 bases from J, leaving 12 bases between. This CDR3 is 12 amino acids long. In germline, CDR1 is SGDLS, CDR2 YYNGEE. CDR3 protein: CASSTGHREQYF. DNA for the CDR3: TGTGCCAGCAGCACCGGGCATCGGGAGCAGTACTTC.

The chain uses TRBV9 and TRBJ2-2; 7 bases are a match to TRBD2. Germline V gives CDR1 SGDLS, CDR2 YYNGEE. V shed 0 bases and J 4 bases; nucleotides not matched to a gene: 6. The CDR3 is 16 residues long. CDR3 protein: CASSVGLAVSTGELFF. CDR3 DNA sequence: TGTGCCAGCAGCGTAGGCCTAGCGGTGAGCACCGGGGAGCTGTTTTTT.